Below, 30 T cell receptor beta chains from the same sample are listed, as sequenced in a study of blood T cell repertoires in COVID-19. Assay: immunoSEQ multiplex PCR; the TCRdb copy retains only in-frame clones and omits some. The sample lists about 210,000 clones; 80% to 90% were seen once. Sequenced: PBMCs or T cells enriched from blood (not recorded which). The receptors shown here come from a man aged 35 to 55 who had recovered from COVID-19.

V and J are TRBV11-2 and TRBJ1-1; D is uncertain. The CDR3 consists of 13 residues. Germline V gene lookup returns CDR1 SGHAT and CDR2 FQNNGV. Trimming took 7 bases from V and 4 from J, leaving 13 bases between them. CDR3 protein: CASTSRVSTEAFF. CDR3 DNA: TGTGCCAGCACCTCGCGGGTGAGCACTGAAGCTTTCTTT.

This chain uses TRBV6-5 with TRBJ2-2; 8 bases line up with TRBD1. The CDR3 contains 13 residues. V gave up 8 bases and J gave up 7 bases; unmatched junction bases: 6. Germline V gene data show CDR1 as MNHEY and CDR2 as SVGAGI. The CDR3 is CASRQGAGGELFF. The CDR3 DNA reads TGTGCCAGCCGCCAGGGGGCTGGCGGGGAGCTGTTTTTT.

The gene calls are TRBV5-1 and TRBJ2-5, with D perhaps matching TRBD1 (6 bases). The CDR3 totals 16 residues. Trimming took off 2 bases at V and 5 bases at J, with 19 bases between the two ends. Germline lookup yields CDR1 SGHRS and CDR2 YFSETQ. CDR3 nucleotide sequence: TGCGCCAGCAGCTTTTTACCCCAGGGGCGCCAGGAGACCCAGTACTTC. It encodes CASSFLPQGRQETQYF. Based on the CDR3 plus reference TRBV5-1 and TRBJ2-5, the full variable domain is KAGVTQTPRYLIKTRGQQVTLSCSPISGHRSVSWYQQTPGQGLQFLFEYFSETQRNKGNFPGRFSGRQFSNSRSEMNVSTLELGDSALYLCASSFLPQGRQETQYFGPGTRLLVL.

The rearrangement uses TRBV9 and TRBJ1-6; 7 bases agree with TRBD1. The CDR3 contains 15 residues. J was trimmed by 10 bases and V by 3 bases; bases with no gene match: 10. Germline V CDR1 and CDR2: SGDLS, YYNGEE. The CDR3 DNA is TGTGCCAGCAGCGATCGACAGGGTTTGGGATCACCCCTCCACTTT. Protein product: CASSDRQGLGSPLHF.

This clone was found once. The CDR3 region has the DNA TGCAGCGCGAGTCCGGGGGACACTGAAGCTTTCTTT. Translated, it gives CSASPGDTEAFF. This chain uses TRBV29-1 with TRBJ1-1, with a weak D call TRBD1 (5 bases). V lost 7 bases and J 3 bases, leaving 12 bases between the germline ends. This CDR3 region has 12 residues. CDR1 is SQVTM, CDR2 ANQGSEA, per germline.

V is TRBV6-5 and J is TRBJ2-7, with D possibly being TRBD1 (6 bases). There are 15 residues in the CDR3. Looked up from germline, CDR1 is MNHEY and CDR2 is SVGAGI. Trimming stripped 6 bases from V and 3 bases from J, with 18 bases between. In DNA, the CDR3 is TGTGCCAGCAGGAGTCTTCCAGGGGCCCTCTACGAGCAGTACTTC. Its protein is CASRSLPGALYEQYF.

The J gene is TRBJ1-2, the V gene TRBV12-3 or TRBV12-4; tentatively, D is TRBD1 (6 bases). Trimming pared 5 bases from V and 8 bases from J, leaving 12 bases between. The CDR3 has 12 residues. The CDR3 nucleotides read TGTGCCAGCAGTAACAGGGAAATGGGCTACACCTTC. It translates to CASSNREMGYTF.

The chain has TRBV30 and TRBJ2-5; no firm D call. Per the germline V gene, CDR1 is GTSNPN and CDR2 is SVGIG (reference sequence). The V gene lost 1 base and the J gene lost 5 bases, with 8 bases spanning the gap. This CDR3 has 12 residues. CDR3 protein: CAWSELLETQYF. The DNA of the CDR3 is TGTGCCTGGAGTGAACTATTGGAGACCCAGTACTTC.

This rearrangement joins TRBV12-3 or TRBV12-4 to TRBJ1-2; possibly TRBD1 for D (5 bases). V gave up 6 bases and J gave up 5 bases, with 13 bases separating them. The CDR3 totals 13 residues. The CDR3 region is CASSLDSPYGYTF. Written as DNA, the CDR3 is TGTGCCAGCAGCCTTGACAGCCCGTATGGCTACACCTTC.

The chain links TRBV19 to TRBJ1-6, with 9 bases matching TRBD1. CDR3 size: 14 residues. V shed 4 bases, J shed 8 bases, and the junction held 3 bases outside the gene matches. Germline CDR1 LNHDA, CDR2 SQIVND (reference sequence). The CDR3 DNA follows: TGTGCCAGTAGTAGGGACAGGGACGATTCACCCCTCCACTTT. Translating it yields CASSRDRDDSPLHF.

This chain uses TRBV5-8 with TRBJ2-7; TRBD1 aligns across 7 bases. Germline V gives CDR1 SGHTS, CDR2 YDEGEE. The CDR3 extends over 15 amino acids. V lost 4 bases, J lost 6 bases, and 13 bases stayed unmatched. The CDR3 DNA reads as TGTGCCAGCAGCCCCGGGACAGCTATTTTTTCCGAGCAGTACTTC. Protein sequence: CASSPGTAIFSEQYF.

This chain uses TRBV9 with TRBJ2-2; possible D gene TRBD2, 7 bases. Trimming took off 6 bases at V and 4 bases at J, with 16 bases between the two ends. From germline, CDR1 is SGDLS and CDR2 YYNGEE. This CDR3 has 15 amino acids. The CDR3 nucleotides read TGTGCCAGCATGCTAGGGGGGGAACCCACCGGGGAGCTGTTTTTT. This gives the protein CASMLGGEPTGELFF.

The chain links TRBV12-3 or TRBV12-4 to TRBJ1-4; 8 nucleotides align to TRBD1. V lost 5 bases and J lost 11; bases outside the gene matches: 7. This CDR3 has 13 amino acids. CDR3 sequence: CASSPGQGEKLFF. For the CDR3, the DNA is TGTGCCAGCAGTCCCGGACAGGGAGAGAAACTGTTTTTT.

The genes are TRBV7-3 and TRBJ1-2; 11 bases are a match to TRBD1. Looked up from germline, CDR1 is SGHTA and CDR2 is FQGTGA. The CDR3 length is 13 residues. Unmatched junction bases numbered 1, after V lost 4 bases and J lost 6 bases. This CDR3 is CASSSDRGHGYTF. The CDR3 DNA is TGTGCCAGCAGCTCGGACAGGGGGCATGGCTACACCTTC.

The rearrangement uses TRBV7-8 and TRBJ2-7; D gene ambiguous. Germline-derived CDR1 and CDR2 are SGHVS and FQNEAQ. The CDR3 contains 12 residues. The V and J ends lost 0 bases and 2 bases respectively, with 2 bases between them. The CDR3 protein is CASSLAAYEQYF. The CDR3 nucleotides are TGTGCCAGCAGCTTAGCCGCCTACGAGCAGTACTTC.

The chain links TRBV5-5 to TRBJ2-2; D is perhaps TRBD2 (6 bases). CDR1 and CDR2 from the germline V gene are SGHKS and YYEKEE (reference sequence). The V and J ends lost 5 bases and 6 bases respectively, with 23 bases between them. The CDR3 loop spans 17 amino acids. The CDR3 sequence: CASRPDVRDSQAGELFF. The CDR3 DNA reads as TGTGCCAGCAGACCTGATGTCCGGGACTCCCAAGCCGGGGAGCTGTTTTTT.

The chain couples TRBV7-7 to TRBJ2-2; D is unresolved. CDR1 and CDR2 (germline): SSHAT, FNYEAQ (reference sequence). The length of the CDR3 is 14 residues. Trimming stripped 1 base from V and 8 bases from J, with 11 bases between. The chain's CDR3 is CASSLGWRSGELFF. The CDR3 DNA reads TGTGCCAGCAGCTTAGGTTGGCGGTCGGGGGAGCTGTTTTTT.

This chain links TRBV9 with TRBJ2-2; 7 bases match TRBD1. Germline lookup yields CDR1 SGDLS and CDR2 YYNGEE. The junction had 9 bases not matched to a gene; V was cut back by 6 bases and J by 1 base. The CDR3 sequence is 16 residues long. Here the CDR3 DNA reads TGTGCCAGCAACCGACAGGGCCCCTTGAACACCGGGGAGCTGTTTTTT. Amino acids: CASNRQGPLNTGELFF.

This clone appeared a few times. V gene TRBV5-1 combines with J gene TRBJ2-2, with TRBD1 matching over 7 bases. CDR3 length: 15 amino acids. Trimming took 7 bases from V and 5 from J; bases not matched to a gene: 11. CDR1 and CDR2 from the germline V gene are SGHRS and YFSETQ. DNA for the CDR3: TGCGCCAGCGGCAGACAGGGAGTAATAACCGGGGAGCTGTTTTTT. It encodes CASGRQGVITGELFF.

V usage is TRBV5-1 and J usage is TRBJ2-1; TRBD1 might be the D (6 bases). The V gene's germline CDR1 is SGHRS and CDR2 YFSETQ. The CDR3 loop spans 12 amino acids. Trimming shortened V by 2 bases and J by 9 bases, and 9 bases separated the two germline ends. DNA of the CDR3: TGCGCCAGCAGCTTTGCCAGGGGTGAGCAGTTCTTC. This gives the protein CASSFARGEQFF.

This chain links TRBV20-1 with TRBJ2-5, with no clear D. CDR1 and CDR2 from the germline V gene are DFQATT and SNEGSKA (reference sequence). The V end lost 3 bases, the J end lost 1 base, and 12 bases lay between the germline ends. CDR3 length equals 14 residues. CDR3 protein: CSASRDSLQETQYF. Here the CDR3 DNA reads TGCAGTGCTAGTAGAGATAGTCTCCAAGAGACCCAGTACTTC.

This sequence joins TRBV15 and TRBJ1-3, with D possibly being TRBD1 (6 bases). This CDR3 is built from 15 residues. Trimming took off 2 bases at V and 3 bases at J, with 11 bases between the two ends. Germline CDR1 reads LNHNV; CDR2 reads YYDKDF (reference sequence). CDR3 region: CATSRTGTFGNTIYF. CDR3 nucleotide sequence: TGTGCCACCAGCAGAACCGGGACATTTGGAAACACCATATATTTT.

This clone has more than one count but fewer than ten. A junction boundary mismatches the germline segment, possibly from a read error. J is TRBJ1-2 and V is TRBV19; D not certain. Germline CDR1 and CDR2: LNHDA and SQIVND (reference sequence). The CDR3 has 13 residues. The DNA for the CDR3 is TGTGCCAGTAGTATCGTCGTGGCTGGCACCGAAAGCTTC. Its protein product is CASSIVVAGTESF.

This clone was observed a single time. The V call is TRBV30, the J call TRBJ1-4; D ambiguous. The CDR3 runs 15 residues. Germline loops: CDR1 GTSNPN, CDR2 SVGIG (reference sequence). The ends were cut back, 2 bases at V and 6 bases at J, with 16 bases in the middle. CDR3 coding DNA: TGTGCCTGGAGTCCCTCCCGGGTCCCTGATGAAAAACTGTTTTTT. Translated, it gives CAWSPSRVPDEKLFF.

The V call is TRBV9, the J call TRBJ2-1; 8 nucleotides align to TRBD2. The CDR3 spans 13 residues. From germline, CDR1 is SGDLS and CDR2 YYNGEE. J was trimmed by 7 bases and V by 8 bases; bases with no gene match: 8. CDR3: CASNSGGWNEQFF. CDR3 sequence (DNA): TGTGCCAGTAATTCGGGAGGGTGGAATGAGCAGTTCTTC. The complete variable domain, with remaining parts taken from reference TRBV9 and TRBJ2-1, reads DSGVTQTPKHLITATGQRVTLRCSPRSGDLSVYWYQQSLDQGLQFLIQYYNGEERAKGNILERFSAQQFPDLHSELNLSSLELGDSALYFCASNSGGWNEQFFGPGTRLTVL.

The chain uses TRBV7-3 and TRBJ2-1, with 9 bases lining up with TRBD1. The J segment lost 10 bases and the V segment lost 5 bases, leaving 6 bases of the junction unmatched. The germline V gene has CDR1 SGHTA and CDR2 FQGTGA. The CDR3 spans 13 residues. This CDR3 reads CASSRDRAIEQFF. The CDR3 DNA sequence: TGTGCCAGCAGCCGGGACAGGGCAATCGAGCAGTTCTTC.

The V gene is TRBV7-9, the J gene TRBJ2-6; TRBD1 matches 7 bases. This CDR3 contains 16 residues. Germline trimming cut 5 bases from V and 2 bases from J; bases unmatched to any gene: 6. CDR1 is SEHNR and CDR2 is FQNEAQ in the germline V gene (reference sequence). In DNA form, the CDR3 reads TGTGCCAGCAGCGGGCGGACAGGAACTGGGGCCAACGTCCTGACTTTC. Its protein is CASSGRTGTGANVLTF.

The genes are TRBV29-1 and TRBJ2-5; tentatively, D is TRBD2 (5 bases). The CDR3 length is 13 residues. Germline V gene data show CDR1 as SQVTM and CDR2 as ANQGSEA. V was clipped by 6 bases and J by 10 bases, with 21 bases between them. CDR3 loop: CSVKDGRASGQYF. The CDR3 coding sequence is TGCAGCGTCAAGGACGGGCGGGCCTCTGGCCAGTACTTC.

CDR3 in DNA: TGTGCCAGCAGTTTGGTAGGCGGCAGGGATAACGGCTACACCTTC. This gives the protein CASSLVGGRDNGYTF. The chain carries TRBV27 and TRBJ1-2; maybe TRBD1 (5 bases). The V end was cut by 3 bases, the J end by 8 bases, with 19 bases between. From germline, CDR1 is MNHEY and CDR2 SMNVEV (reference sequence). CDR3 length: 15 amino acids.

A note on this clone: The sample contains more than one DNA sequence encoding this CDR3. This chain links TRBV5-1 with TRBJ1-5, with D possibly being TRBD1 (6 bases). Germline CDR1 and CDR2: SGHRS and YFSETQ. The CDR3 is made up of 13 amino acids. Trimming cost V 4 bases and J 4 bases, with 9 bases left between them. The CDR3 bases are TGCGCCAGCAGCCTACAGGGTAATCAGCCCCAGCATTTT. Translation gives CASSLQGNQPQHF.